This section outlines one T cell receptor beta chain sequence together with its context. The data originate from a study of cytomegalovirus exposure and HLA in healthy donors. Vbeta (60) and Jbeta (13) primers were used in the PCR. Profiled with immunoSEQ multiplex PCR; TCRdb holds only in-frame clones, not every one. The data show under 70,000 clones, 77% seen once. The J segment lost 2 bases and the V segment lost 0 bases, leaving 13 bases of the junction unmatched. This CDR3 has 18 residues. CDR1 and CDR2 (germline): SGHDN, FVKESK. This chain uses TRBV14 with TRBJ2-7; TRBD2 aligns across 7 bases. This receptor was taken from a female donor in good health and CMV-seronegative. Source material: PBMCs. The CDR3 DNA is TGTGCCAGCAGCCAAGAGGTGGCGGGAGCAGGCCAGCCCTACGAGCAGTACTTC. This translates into CASSQEVAGAGQPYEQYF.